This T cell receptor (beta chain) was sequenced in a study of regulatory T cells in long-lasting Graves disease. General study results and limits: Compared with new cases, persistent Graves' patients showed reduced TCR diversity.

About this clonotype: Its target is unknown.

Time point described: newly diagnosed GD, antithyroid drugs for less than 3 months. RNA extracted from PBMCs served as the sequencing template. Arm-PCR of CDR3 regions with iRepertoire HTBI primers generated TCR beta libraries. TCRdb ran MiXCR on the multiplex PCR reads and lists one entry per CDR3 protein. Among hundreds of thousands of distinct CDR3 sequences listed, roughly 17% were seen once. The CDR3 consists of 15 residues. Trimming stripped 2 bases from V and 0 bases from J, with 8 bases between. Germline V lookup: CDR1 MDHEN, CDR2 SYDVKM. These data were also reused for a study on T cells in Graves' hyperthyroidism and ophthalmopathy. In that study: The primer set for the first-round RT-PCR of the TCR CDR3 was HTBI.

Specimen: peripheral blood mononuclear cells (PBMCs), collected at new diagnosis, from a patient treated with antithyroid drugs. The origin of this receptor is a young woman with Graves disease. The chain uses TRBV28 and TRBJ1-3; the D is unclear. In DNA, the CDR3 is TGTGCCAGCAGTTTAAAAAGAGACTCTGGAAACACCATATATTTT. This encodes CASSLKRDSGNTIYF.